The T cell receptor beta chain under discussion was sequenced for a study of vaccination effects on CD4 cells after COVID-19 (dated by TCRdb to the early 2020s). For the study in its entirety: Each participant got two doses of an mRNA SARS-CoV-2 vaccine, either BNT162b2 or mRNA-1273. SARS-CoV-2 spike-specific CD4+ TCR repertoires from before and after mRNA vaccination were compared in COVID-19 convalescent patients and in infection-naive vaccine recipients. The full study included ten to eleven COVID-19 convalescent patients and a handful of SARS-CoV-2-naive healthy vaccine recipients. In the study, cultures from other donors were sequenced using the Oncomine TCR Beta short-read assay on an Illumina iSeq 100. Beyond this particular receptor, the publication reports: In healthy vaccine recipients, vaccine-induced clones were almost all SARS-CoV-2 mono-reactive, with only 1 of 255 cross-reactive with common cold coronaviruses. Only a small number of convalescent patients were included, and no early post-infection timepoints were available, which limited the study. At late post-vaccination timepoints, both infection-induced and vaccine-induced clones showed marked clonal contraction, consistent with waning T cell responses.

This clone was seen only once. Its antigen remains undetermined. Base qualities were left out, and no much larger clone turns up one base away. Library preparation employed the immunoSEQ multiplex PCR assay. DNA from the CD4+ T cells that had been cultured and isolated underwent TCR beta CDR3 sequencing. Regarding the original processing steps: Non-productive TCR sequences were removed and reads were trimmed to the CDR3 region, keeping CDR3s of at least 7 amino acids. The MANAFEST web app was used to identify antigen-specific clonotypes by comparing expansion in peptide wells with expansion in reference cultures. For clones to be considered positive, expansion at FDR<0.05 versus reference and all other wells, an odds ratio above 5, and a frequency above 0.1% in two replicate wells were required. Clonotypes significantly expanded in SARS-CoV-2 spike wells and in at least one common cold coronavirus spike condition were defined as cross-reactive. Using the stringdist R package, CDR3 similarity was measured by Levenshtein distance, and unrooted trees were constructed with ape in R 3.6.1. TCRdb took this table from immuneACCESS and kept in-frame rearrangements with V and J called. Such tables lack part of the clones; where checked against another copy, unresolved V genes explain under half of the gap, and the rest is unexplained. V, J and clone size were drawn from that table, and D and trimming were deduced from the DNA. The sample records about 22,000 clones, 65% to 85% of which are singletons. The biggest ten clones account for roughly 12% of the sample.

The ViraFEST assay stimulated PBMC with viral peptide pools and then used TCR sequencing to identify antigen-specific CD4+ T cell clonotypes by expansion. After less than 13 days of culture, CD4+ T cells were isolated with the EasySep CD4+ T cell isolation kit. Negative nucleocapsid antibody results before and after vaccination confirmed that the healthy vaccine recipients had no prior SARS-CoV-2 infection. A few million PBMC per well were cultured with 8.5 to 10 ug/ml peptides in IMDM containing roughly 5% human AB serum, approximately 10 IU/ml IL-2 and gentamicin. On days 3 and 7, half of the culture medium was replaced with fresh IL-2-containing medium. Each peptide stimulation condition was cultured in triplicate wells unless otherwise noted. Using Ficoll-Paque Plus gradient centrifugation, PBMC were separated from whole blood and then either used fresh or cryopreserved at -140C. Overlapping peptide pools spanned the spike proteins of SARS-CoV-2 and the common cold coronaviruses HCoV-NL63, HCoV-OC43 and HCoV-229E. The QIAamp micro DNA kit was used to extract genomic DNA from the cultured CD4+ T cells.

The source of this sequence is a human donor who received a COVID-19 vaccine. This sample comprised CD4+ T cells from PBMCs cultured with HCoV-229E spike peptides, obtained before COVID-19 vaccination. Explained via the paper, the cell subset or site label denotes: HCoV-229E spike overlapping peptide pool stimulation.

The DNA reads as follows: TGTGCCAGCAGCTCCGGACTAGCTTCCTACAATGAGCAGTTCTTC. This translates into CASSSGLASYNEQFF. The sequence is built from TRBV7-7 and TRBJ2-1; 8 bases in the junction line up with TRBD2. The CDR3 runs 15 residues from the cysteine to the phenylalanine. Only the CDR3 DNA is retained, 45 bases long and in frame from the first base. Germline trimming amounts to 4 bases on V and 1 base on J, with 3 as the count of junction bases outside the gene matches. Based on the germline V gene (reference sequence), the CDR1 and CDR2 sequences are SSHAT and FNYEAQ.